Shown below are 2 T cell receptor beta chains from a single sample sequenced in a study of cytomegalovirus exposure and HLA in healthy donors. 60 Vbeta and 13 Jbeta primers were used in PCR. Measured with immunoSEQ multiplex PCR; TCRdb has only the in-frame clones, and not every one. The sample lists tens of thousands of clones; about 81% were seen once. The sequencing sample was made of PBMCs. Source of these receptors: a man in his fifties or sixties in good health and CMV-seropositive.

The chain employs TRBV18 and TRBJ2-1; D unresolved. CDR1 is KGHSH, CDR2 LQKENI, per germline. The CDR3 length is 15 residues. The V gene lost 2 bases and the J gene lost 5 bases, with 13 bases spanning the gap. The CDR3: CASSPDVATDNEQFF. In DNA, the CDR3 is TGTGCCAGCTCACCAGACGTAGCTACTGACAATGAGCAGTTCTTC.

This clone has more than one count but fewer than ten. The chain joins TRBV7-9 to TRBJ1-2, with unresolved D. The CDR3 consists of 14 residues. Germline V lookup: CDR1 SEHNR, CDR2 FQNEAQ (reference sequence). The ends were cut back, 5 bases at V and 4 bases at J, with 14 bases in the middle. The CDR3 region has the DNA TGTGCCAGCAGCCTAAGTACAGAGGGCTATGGCTACACCTTC. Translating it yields CASSLSTEGYGYTF.